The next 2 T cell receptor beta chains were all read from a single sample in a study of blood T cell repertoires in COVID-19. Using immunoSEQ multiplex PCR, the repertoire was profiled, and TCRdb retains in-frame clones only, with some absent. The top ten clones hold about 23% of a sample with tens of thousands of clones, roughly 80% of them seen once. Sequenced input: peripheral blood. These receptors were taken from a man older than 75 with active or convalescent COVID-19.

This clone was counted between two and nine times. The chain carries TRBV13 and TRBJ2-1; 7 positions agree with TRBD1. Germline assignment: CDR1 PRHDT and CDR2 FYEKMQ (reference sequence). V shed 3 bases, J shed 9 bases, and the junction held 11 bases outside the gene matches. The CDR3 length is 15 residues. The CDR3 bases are TGTGCCAGCAGCTTTGAGCGGACCCCAGGGGGTGAGCAGTTCTTC. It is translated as CASSFERTPGGEQFF. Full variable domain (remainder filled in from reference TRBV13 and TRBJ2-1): AAGVIQSPRHLIKEKRETATLKCYPIPRHDTVYWYQQGPGQDPQFLISFYEKMQSDKGSIPDRFSAQQFSDYHSELNMSSLELGDSALYFCASSFERTPGGEQFFGPGTRLTVL.

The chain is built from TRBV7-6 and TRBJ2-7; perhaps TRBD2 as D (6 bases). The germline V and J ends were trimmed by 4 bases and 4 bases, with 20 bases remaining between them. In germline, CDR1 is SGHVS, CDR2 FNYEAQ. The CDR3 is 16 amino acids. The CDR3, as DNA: TGTGCCAGCAGCTCCCGCGCTAGCGAGGTCCCGTACGAGCAGTACTTC. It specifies CASSSRASEVPYEQYF.